Listed below are T cell receptor beta chains from one sample, sequenced in a study of T-cell reconstitution after alpha-beta-depleted transplantation in children. TCRdb passed the PCR reads through MiXCR, listing each CDR3 protein once. The table records 170,000 or so distinct CDR3 sequences, approximately 7% of them present only once. Specimen: PBMCs from the stem cell graft donor, collected from the stem cell graft. The receptor set was obtained from a human donor who donated a stem cell graft to a child with Wiskott-Aldrich syndrome. Each CDR3 is given with its conserved first and last residue. A D gene is named only where the DNA matches it firmly. Rows give clone size only sometimes, using once, few, many, or a class for an expanded clone.

d_gene	v_gene	j_gene	abundance	CDR3aa	CDR3nt
TRBD2	TRBV24-1	TRBJ2-1	many	CATSDQTSGSRNEQFF	TGTGCCACCAGTGATCAAACTAGCGGGAGTCGTAATGAGCAGTTCTTC
TRBD2	TRBV6-4	TRBJ2-1	many	CASSPGLGSYNEQFF	TGTGCCAGCAGCCCGGGACTAGGCTCCTACAATGAGCAGTTCTTC
-	TRBV20-1	TRBJ1-3	few	CSAREGGAIRSGNTIYF	TGCAGTGCTAGAGAAGGAGGAGCCATAAGGTCTGGAAACACCATATATTTT
-	TRBV2	TRBJ1-6	many	CASSESGSPLHF	TGTGCCAGCAGTGAATCCGGTTCACCCCTCCACTTT
TRBD1	TRBV6-1	TRBJ2-6	many	CASRDGQGLSGANVLTF	TGTGCCAGCAGGGACGGACAGGGATTATCTGGGGCCAACGTCCTGACTTTC
-	TRBV12-3/TRBV12-4	TRBJ2-7	many	CASRRGLTYEQYF	TGTGCCAGCAGACGGGGCCTGACCTACGAGCAGTACTTC
-	TRBV11-2	TRBJ2-1	many	CASSQYGGPYNEQFF	TGTGCCAGCAGCCAGTACGGGGGACCCTACAATGAGCAGTTCTTC
TRBD1	TRBV5-1	TRBJ2-7	many	CASSPDRVSEQYF	TGCGCCAGCAGCCCGGACAGGGTAAGCGAGCAGTACTTC
TRBD1	TRBV6-6	TRBJ2-7	many	CASSPGTDYEQYF	TGTGCCAGCAGTCCCGGGACAGACTACGAGCAGTACTTC
-	TRBV6-1	TRBJ2-7	-	CASSEVTGGAYEQYF	TGTGCCAGCAGTGAAGTTACAGGGGGGGCCTACGAGCAGTACTTC
-	TRBV7-9	TRBJ2-7	-	CASRGGIHTYEQYF	TGTGCCAGCAGAGGTGGGATTCATACCTACGAGCAGTACTTC
-	TRBV12-3/TRBV12-4	TRBJ2-5	many	CASSLGGTQYF	TGTGCCAGCAGTTTAGGGGGGACCCAGTACTTC
-	TRBV21-1	TRBJ1-2	many	CASSLQGGDYGYTF	TGTGCCAGCAGCTTGCAGGGGGGGGACTATGGCTACACCTTC
TRBD1	TRBV6-6	TRBJ2-2	many	CASQGSIGTETGELFF	TGTGCCAGCCAGGGGTCAATAGGGACAGAGACCGGGGAGCTGTTTTTT
TRBD2	TRBV25-1	TRBJ2-5	-	CASRSGGETQYF	TGTGCCAGCAGGAGCGGGGGAGAGACCCAGTACTTC
TRBD2	TRBV4-1	TRBJ2-1	few	CASSVPGTSGHNEQFF	TGCGCCAGCAGCGTGCCCGGGACTAGCGGACACAATGAGCAGTTCTTC
-	TRBV7-8	TRBJ1-5	-	CASSLVQGAFSQPQHF	TGTGCCAGCAGCTTAGTGCAGGGAGCATTCAGTCAGCCCCAGCATTTT
TRBD1	TRBV7-2	TRBJ1-2	many	CASSLATGAAHGYTF	TGTGCCAGCAGCTTAGCGACAGGGGCGGCGCATGGCTACACCTTC
-	TRBV10-2	TRBJ2-7	-	CASSEQGSSYERYF	TGCGCCAGCAGTGAGCAGGGGTCAAGCTACGAGCGGTACTTC
TRBD1	TRBV5-1	TRBJ2-1	-	CASSGTGTERTSRDEQFF	TGCGCCAGCAGCGGGACCGGGACAGAAAGAACTAGTAGGGATGAGCAGTTCTTC
TRBD1	TRBV7-8	TRBJ2-1	many	CASSLDRDYNEQFF	TGTGCCAGCAGTCTCGACAGGGACTACAATGAGCAGTTCTTC
TRBD2	TRBV30	TRBJ2-3	many	CAWSKGTSGRRRDTQYF	TGTGCCTGGAGTAAAGGGACTAGCGGGAGAAGGAGAGATACGCAGTATTTT
TRBD1	TRBV10-3	TRBJ1-2	many	CAISTGTVGGDYGYTF	TGTGCCATCAGCACCGGGACAGTCGGCGGCGACTATGGCTACACCTTC
TRBD1	TRBV7-9	TRBJ1-5	few	CASSSTGTGISNQPQHF	TGTGCCAGCAGCTCAACCGGGACAGGGATAAGCAATCAGCCCCAGCATTTT
TRBD2	TRBV11-2	TRBJ2-1	many	CASRTSGSSYNEQFF	TGTGCCAGCAGGACGAGCGGGAGCTCCTACAATGAGCAGTTCTTC
-	TRBV30	TRBJ1-1	few	CAWNPGGRNTEAFF	TGTGCCTGGAACCCGGGGGGTAGGAACACTGAAGCTTTCTTT
TRBD2	TRBV20-1	TRBJ2-3	many	CSALGHSGTPDTQYF	TGCAGTGCTTTGGGGCATAGCGGGACCCCAGATACGCAGTATTTT
-	TRBV12-3/TRBV12-4	TRBJ2-5	many	CASSLAGTETQYF	TGTGCCAGCAGTTTAGCGGGTACAGAGACCCAGTACTTC
TRBD2	TRBV7-9	TRBJ2-5	many	CASSWEGSLMETQYF	TGTGCCAGCAGCTGGGAGGGGTCCCTTATGGAGACCCAGTACTTC
-	TRBV6-5	TRBJ2-7	many	CASSYGSGRKQYF	TGTGCCAGCAGTTACGGGTCAGGGCGCAAGCAGTACTTC
-	TRBV6-5	TRBJ2-1	many	CASSYSSFGTHEQFF	TGTGCCAGCAGTTACTCTTCTTTCGGGACCCATGAGCAGTTCTTC
-	TRBV6-2/TRBV6-3	TRBJ1-2	many	CASSLTDRYGYTF	TGTGCCAGCAGCCTGACAGACCGCTATGGCTACACCTTC
-	TRBV4-1	TRBJ1-1	many	CASSQGQNTEAFF	TGCGCCAGCAGCCAAGGGCAGAACACTGAAGCTTTCTTT
-	TRBV6-2/TRBV6-3	TRBJ2-3	many	CASSTRMRGNTQYF	TGTGCCAGCAGCACTAGAATGCGAGGAAATACGCAGTATTTT
-	TRBV3-1	TRBJ2-2	-	CASRVWDRNTGELFF	TGTGCCAGCAGGGTCTGGGACCGAAACACCGGGGAGCTGTTTTTT
-	TRBV6-1	TRBJ2-1	many	CASSGLTYNEQFF	TGTGCCAGCAGCGGACTAACCTACAATGAGCAGTTCTTC
-	TRBV27	TRBJ1-2	many	CASSLSQGVHYGYTF	TGTGCCAGCAGTTTATCCCAAGGGGTTCACTATGGCTACACCTTC
TRBD2	TRBV5-1	TRBJ2-2	few	CASSSTSGINTGELFF	TGCGCCAGCAGCTCGACTAGCGGGATTAACACCGGGGAGCTGTTTTTT
-	TRBV7-9	TRBJ2-1	-	CASSTQREEDEQFF	TGTGCCAGCAGCACCCAAAGGGAAGAGGATGAGCAGTTCTTC
-	TRBV7-2	TRBJ2-7	many	CASSFFDSGSYEQYF	TGTGCCAGCAGCTTCTTTGACTCTGGCTCCTACGAGCAGTACTTC
TRBD1	TRBV11-1	TRBJ1-6	few	CASGRAGGPGRSYNSPLHF	TGTGCCAGCGGGAGGGCAGGGGGCCCAGGAAGGTCCTATAATTCACCCCTCCACTTT
-	TRBV6-5	TRBJ1-1	many	CASSYARDGPEAFF	TGTGCCAGCAGTTACGCCCGAGACGGCCCTGAAGCTTTCTTT
-	TRBV7-6	TRBJ1-1	many	CASSLDTGFSEAFF	TGTGCCAGCAGCTTAGACACAGGGTTTTCTGAAGCTTTCTTT
TRBD1	TRBV5-1	TRBJ1-4	-	CASSDPQGGNEKLFF	TGCGCCAGCAGCGATCCCCAGGGGGGTAATGAAAAACTGTTTTTT
-	TRBV29-1	TRBJ2-5	many	CSVDTDSAGYQETQYF	TGCAGCGTTGATACGGACAGTGCGGGGTACCAAGAGACCCAGTACTTC
TRBD1	TRBV27	TRBJ1-5	many	CASSLFGTGVSDGQPQHF	TGTGCCAGCAGTTTATTCGGGACAGGGGTTTCGGATGGTCAGCCCCAGCATTTT
-	TRBV28	TRBJ2-3	many	CASSLHSRPTDTQYF	TGTGCCAGCAGTTTACACAGTCGGCCCACAGATACGCAGTATTTT
-	TRBV3-1	TRBJ2-2	few	CASSQVYARFFSDTGELFF	TGTGCCAGCAGCCAAGTCTACGCCCGTTTTTTTTCGGACACCGGGGAGCTGTTTTTT
-	TRBV28	TRBJ2-2	-	CASSAGYGELFF	TGTGCCAGCAGTGCAGGTTACGGGGAGCTGTTTTTT
TRBD2	TRBV11-2	TRBJ2-7	-	CASSQGGGAVYEQYF	TGTGCCAGCAGCCAGGGCGGGGGGGCGGTCTACGAGCAGTACTTC
TRBD1	TRBV20-1	TRBJ1-1	few	CSARDITGTGGVNAEAFF	TGCAGTGCTAGAGATATTACCGGGACAGGGGGCGTTAACGCTGAAGCTTTCTTT
-	TRBV20-1	TRBJ1-1	many	CSARSRMNTEAFF	TGCAGTGCTCGATCAAGGATGAACACTGAAGCTTTCTTT
-	TRBV5-6	TRBJ2-3	-	CASSLAGPDTDTQYF	TGTGCCAGCAGCTTGGCGGGACCCGACACAGATACGCAGTATTTT
TRBD1	TRBV5-1	TRBJ2-5	-	CASSRRTGGPGETQYF	TGCGCCAGCAGCAGGAGGACAGGGGGCCCAGGGGAGACCCAGTACTTC
-	TRBV10-3	TRBJ2-1	many	CAIRFSDIYNEQFF	TGTGCCATCCGATTTTCGGACATTTACAATGAGCAGTTCTTC
-	TRBV20-1	TRBJ2-6	many	CSARVRSQTGANVLTF	TGCAGTGCTAGAGTCAGGAGCCAAACTGGGGCCAACGTCCTGACTTTC
-	TRBV20-1	TRBJ2-7	many	CSASPHTGSEQYF	TGCAGTGCTAGCCCTCACACAGGGTCCGAGCAGTACTTC
-	TRBV7-9	TRBJ2-3	-	CASSLVGLNTDTQYF	TGTGCCAGCAGCTTAGTAGGACTTAACACAGATACGCAGTATTTT
-	TRBV5-4	TRBJ1-1	many	CASSPRQFLENTEAFF	TGTGCCAGCAGCCCCAGACAGTTCTTAGAGAACACTGAAGCTTTCTTT
-	TRBV21-1	TRBJ1-5	many	CASSKVQRGTYSNQPQHF	TGTGCCAGCAGCAAAGTTCAAAGGGGGACCTATAGCAATCAGCCCCAGCATTTT